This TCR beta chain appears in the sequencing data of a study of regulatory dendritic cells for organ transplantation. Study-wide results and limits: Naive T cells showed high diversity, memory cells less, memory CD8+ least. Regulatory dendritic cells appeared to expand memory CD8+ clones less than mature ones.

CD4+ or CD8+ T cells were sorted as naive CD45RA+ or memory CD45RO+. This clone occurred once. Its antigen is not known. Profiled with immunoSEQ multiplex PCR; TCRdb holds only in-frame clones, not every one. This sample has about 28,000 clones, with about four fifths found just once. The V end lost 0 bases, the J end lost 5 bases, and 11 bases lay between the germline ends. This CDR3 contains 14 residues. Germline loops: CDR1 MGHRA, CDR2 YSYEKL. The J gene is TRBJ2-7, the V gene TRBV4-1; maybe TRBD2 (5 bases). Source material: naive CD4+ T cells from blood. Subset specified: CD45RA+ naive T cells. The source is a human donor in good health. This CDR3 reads CASSQDWGSDEQYF. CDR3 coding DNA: TGCGCCAGCAGCCAAGATTGGGGTAGCGACGAGCAGTACTTC.